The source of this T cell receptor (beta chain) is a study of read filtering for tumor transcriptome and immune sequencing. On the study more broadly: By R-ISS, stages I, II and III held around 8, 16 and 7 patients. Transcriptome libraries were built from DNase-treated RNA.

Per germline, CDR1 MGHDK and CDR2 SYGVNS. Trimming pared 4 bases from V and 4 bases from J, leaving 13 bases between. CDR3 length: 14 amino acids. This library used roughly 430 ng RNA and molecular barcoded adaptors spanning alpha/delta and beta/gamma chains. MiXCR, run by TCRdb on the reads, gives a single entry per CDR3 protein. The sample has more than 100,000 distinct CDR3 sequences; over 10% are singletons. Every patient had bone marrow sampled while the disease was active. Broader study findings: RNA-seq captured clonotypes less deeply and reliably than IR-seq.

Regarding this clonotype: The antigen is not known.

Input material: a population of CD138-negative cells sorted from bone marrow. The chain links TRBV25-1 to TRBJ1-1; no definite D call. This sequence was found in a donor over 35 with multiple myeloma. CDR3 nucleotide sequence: TGTGCCAGCAGTGGCGTTAGGATCGGCACTGAAGCTTTCTTT. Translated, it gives CASSGVRIGTEAFF. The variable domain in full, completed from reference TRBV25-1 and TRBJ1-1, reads EADIYQTPRYLVIGTGKKITLECSQTMGHDKMYWYQQDPGMELHLIHYSYGVNSTEKGDLSSESTVSRIRTEHFPLTLESARPSHTSQYLCASSGVRIGTEAFFGQGTRLTVV.